This T cell receptor beta chain was captured in a study of CXCR4 blockade with PD-1 therapy in pancreatic cancer (dated by TCRdb to about 2019). The study in broad terms: Multiplex immunohistochemistry and TCRbeta immunosequencing of resected pancreatic ductal adenocarcinoma were combined in the study with ex vivo slice culture in which PD-1 and CXCR4 blockade were tested. To assess intratumoral heterogeneity, two geographically distinct regions from each of roughly six tumors were TCR-sequenced.

This clone was recorded a few times. Its antigen has not been determined. Base qualities are missing; no much larger clone stands one base away. The immunoSEQ Assay at Adaptive Biotechnologies was used to immunosequence TCRbeta CDR3 regions from the extracted DNA. Per the authors' processing: To measure the absolute abundance of each unique TCRbeta CDR3, the sequences were collapsed and filtered. Clonality, calculated using only productive in-frame rearrangements, was defined as 1 minus Pielou's evenness. Regional overlap tracked the top 100 nucleotide rearrangements across paired samples, with Morisita index comparing paired versus unrelated samples. The immunoSEQ Rearrangement Details tool was used to assess whether nucleotide rearrangements converged onto identical amino acid sequences. Entries here come from immuneACCESS through TCRdb and include only in-frame sequences with V and J called. Some clones fail to appear in such tables; in the studies checked, an unresolved V gene covers under half of the shortfall, and the cause of the remainder is unknown. Clonal size and the V and J genes are those of that table, whereas D and trimming came from the DNA. This sample gives approximately 700 clones in total; around 45% of them show up just once. The ten biggest clones cover around 6% of the sample.

The archived tumor blocks came from patients who had not received neoadjuvant therapy before resection. In the preserved-tissue arm of the study, 30 surgical resection samples from over 20 previously untreated pancreatic ductal adenocarcinoma patients were used. DNA for the resection arm was extracted from ten 5-micron curls of FFPE tumor cut next to the multiplex immunohistochemistry slide. What the authors observed across the whole study: Tumors had clonal expansion, with a mean productive clonality of roughly 0.15 compared with around 0.047 in healthy blood, yet clonality showed no correlation with survival. A strong correlation was found between the frequency of an amino acid clone and the number of distinct nucleotide rearrangements encoding that clone, which suggests convergent selection driven by common tumor antigens. Only TCRbeta chains were sequenced, so true antigen-specificity overlap of convergent dominant clones remained unconfirmed pending paired alpha-beta single-cell sequencing.

The junction shows trimming of 5 bases on V and 2 bases on J, and the gene matches do not reach 2 bases of it. From a lookup of the germline V gene (reference sequence), CDR1 and CDR2 are SGHAT and FQDESV. There are 15 amino acids in the CDR3, from cysteine to phenylalanine inclusive. The read is trimmed to its CDR3 DNA, 45 bases read in frame from base 1. The sample comprised tumor tissue. In this chain, TRBV11-1 is recombined with TRBJ2-3; 12 middle bases align to TRBD2. The receptor was isolated from a human donor with pancreatic ductal adenocarcinoma. CDR3 reads: CASSRTSGNTDTQYF. The bases are TGTGCCAGCAGCAGGACTAGCGGGAACACAGATACGCAGTATTTT. Reference TRBV11-1 and TRBJ2-3 genes cover what lies past the CDR3, so the full variable domain is EAEVAQSPRYKITEKSQAVAFWCDPISGHATLYWYRQILGQGPELLVQFQDESVVDDSQLPKDRFSAERLKGVDSTLKIQPAELGDSAMYLCASSRTSGNTDTQYFGPGTRLTVL.